This record covers a single TCR beta chain. Antigen unknown. The length of the CDR3 is 12 residues. CDR1 and CDR2 (germline): DFQATT, SNEGSKA (reference sequence). The V end was cut by 6 bases, the J end by 9 bases, with 15 bases between. The data were taken from a study of response to subunit inactivated influenza vaccine. The study's findings and limits: Seasonal influenza vaccination, on each occasion, was suggested by the authors to recruit few new T cells.

TCRdb reanalysed the RT-PCR reads using MiXCR and keeps one entry per CDR3 protein. The data contain roughly 500,000 distinct CDR3 sequences, approximately 17% of them seen just once; the ten biggest clones take up 2.5% to 3.5%. This rearrangement joins TRBV20-1 to TRBJ2-4; D is uncertain. This material consisted of CD4+ T cells sorted from PBMCs, taken less than 30 months after vaccination. The sequence derives from a man between 50 and 69 years old who received an inactivated influenza vaccine. The CDR3 region has the DNA TGCAGTGCCCCACCCGGGCTGGGCATTCAGTACTTC. Its translation: CSAPPGLGIQYF.